This record concerns one T cell receptor (beta chain) sequence. Its antigen is as yet unknown. The V and J ends lost 5 bases and 6 bases respectively, with 13 bases between them. The length of the CDR3 is 14 residues. Germline values: CDR1 SGHVS, CDR2 FQNEAQ. This record comes from a study of TIL therapy for anti-PD-1-resistant metastatic lung cancer. The overall study: Tumors were harvested before any PD-1/PD-L1 blockade. By whole-exome sequencing, median non-synonymous tumor mutation burden was approximately 1.6 mutations per megabase. Points from the study as a whole: Treatment-naive, never-smoker and oncogene-addicted patients were overrepresented in this highly selected cohort.

Time point denoted: pre-treatment sample, taken before nivolumab and TIL therapy. Sequencing used immunoSEQ v3. Data came from immunoSEQ multiplex PCR; TCRdb stores just in-frame clones and leaves some out. The table lists some 15,000 clones, about 83% of them singletons, with 0.65% to 0.9% in the top ten. V and J are TRBV7-8 and TRBJ2-2, with D uncertain. Here the sequenced sample was blood, taken at baseline. The origin of this receptor is a person aged 25 to 79 with non-small cell lung cancer. The DNA of the CDR3 is TGTGCCAGCAGCCGCCTCAGCGCGGCCGGGGAGCTGTTTTTT. Encoded protein: CASSRLSAAGELFF.